This TCR beta chain was identified in a study of T cell repertoires in cytomegalovirus infection. TCRdb ran MiXCR on the reads and lists one entry per CDR3 protein. Of approximately 240,000 distinct CDR3 sequences detected, 12% appear once; the ten largest clones hold about 1.5%. The CDR3 contains 17 residues. Per germline, CDR1 LNHDA and CDR2 SQIVND (reference sequence). V was shortened by 3 bases and J by 7 bases, with 22 bases between the two germline ends. Sequenced: PBMCs. This receptor was obtained from a human donor in good health (CMV status not recorded). Some clones in this sample may be carry-over from other donors' samples. The chain links TRBV19 to TRBJ2-1; D uncertain. This chain's CDR3 is CASSIFGLRTVVNEQFF. The CDR3 bases are TGTGCCAGTAGTATTTTTGGGCTTAGAACGGTAGTGAATGAGCAGTTCTTC.